The 22 T cell receptor beta chains below were found in one sample sequenced in a study of low-dose radiotherapy and immunotherapy resistance in tumors. Alpha and beta chains were covered, as first-strand cDNA relied on TRAV- and TRBV-specific primers. TCRs were put through around 20 PCR cycles of amplification with Phusion. A constant-region primer and the V-primer adapter served as the primer pair. TCRdb reanalysed the reads using MiXCR and keeps one entry per CDR3 protein. The top ten hold roughly 1% of the sample, which has 80,000 to 95,000 distinct CDR3 sequences, 8% to 10% seen once. Noted time point: before trial treatment. Sequencing used PBMCs, obtained before treatment. These receptors were taken from a male donor with prostate cancer.

Ten or more counts support this clonotype. This rearrangement joins TRBV5-1 to TRBJ2-7, with 11 bases fitting TRBD1. The CDR3 runs to 15 residues. Germline values: CDR1 SGHRS, CDR2 YFSETQ. V was pared by 0 bases and J by 6 bases, with 5 bases of the junction left unmatched. CDR3 amino acids: CASSLDGQGAFEQYF. The CDR3 nucleotides are TGCGCCAGCAGCTTGGATGGACAGGGGGCTTTCGAGCAGTACTTC. Full variable domain (remainder filled in from reference TRBV5-1 and TRBJ2-7): KAGVTQTPRYLIKTRGQQVTLSCSPISGHRSVSWYQQTPGQGLQFLFEYFSETQRNKGNFPGRFSGRQFSNSRSEMNVSTLELGDSALYLCASSLDGQGAFEQYFGPGTRLTVT.

The table lists this clonotype with many counts. The chain recombines TRBV29-1 with TRBJ2-5; tentatively, D is TRBD1 (6 bases). The length of the CDR3 is 12 residues. With 6 bases removed from V and 7 bases from J, the gap between germline ends came to 15 bases. Per the germline V gene, CDR1 is SQVTM and CDR2 is ANQGSEA. The CDR3: CSVRTVGVTQYF. Written as DNA, the CDR3 is TGCAGCGTCCGGACAGTGGGGGTGACCCAGTACTTC.

This clonotype has at least ten counts. The chain uses TRBV29-1 and TRBJ2-3; 7 bases align to TRBD1. This CDR3 comprises 13 residues. Germline V gene lookup returns CDR1 SQVTM and CDR2 ANQGSEA. Trimming at V came to 7 bases and at J to 0 bases, leaving 4 bases not matched to a gene. The CDR3 is CSAWDSSTDTQYF. CDR3 coding DNA: TGCAGCGCCTGGGACAGTAGCACAGATACGCAGTATTTT.

This clonotype was observed at least ten times. The rearrangement links TRBV3-1 to TRBJ1-2; D gene uncertain. Germline CDR1 and CDR2: LGHDT and YNNKEL (reference sequence). With 3 bases removed from V and 3 bases from J, the gap between germline ends came to 14 bases. The CDR3 spans 15 residues. This CDR3 reads CASSQDSRADYGYTF. DNA of the CDR3: TGTGCCAGCAGCCAGGATTCAAGGGCAGACTATGGCTACACCTTC.

This clonotype occurred many times. The V and J genes are TRBV10-3 and TRBJ1-1, with TRBD1 as a possible D gene (5 bases). CDR3 length: 13 amino acids. Per germline, CDR1 ENHRY and CDR2 SYGVKD. Trimming removed 10 bases at V and 1 base at J, with 13 bases between. This CDR3 reads CATLDTTNTEAFF. CDR3 sequence (DNA): TGTGCCACCCTGGACACCACGAACACTGAAGCTTTCTTT.

This clonotype was picked up many times. The chain couples TRBV29-1 to TRBJ2-3; D remains unclear. V dropped 7 bases and J dropped 0 bases, with 14 bases sitting between them. Germline lookup yields CDR1 SQVTM and CDR2 ANQGSEA. CDR3 length: 14 residues. The CDR3: CSGAPGTSTDTQYF. Here the CDR3 DNA reads TGCAGCGGCGCCCCAGGAACTAGCACAGATACGCAGTATTTT.

This clonotype occurred many times. Compared with germline, one end of the junction differs, possibly owing to a read error. V gene TRBV28 combines with J gene TRBJ2-7; D might be TRBD2 (5 bases). CDR3 size: 15 residues. Germline V gives CDR1 MDHEN, CDR2 SYDVKM. The chain's CDR3 is CASSSLRGSPSRLPF. CDR3 sequence (DNA): TGTGCCAGCAGTTCTTTGCGAGGGTCCCCTTCGAGACTTCCTTTC.

This clonotype has a count of ten or more. The gene calls are TRBV29-1 and TRBJ2-4; possible D gene TRBD2, 5 bases. In germline, CDR1 is SQVTM, CDR2 ANQGSEA. Trimming stripped 4 bases from V and 6 bases from J, with 13 bases between. This CDR3 region has 13 residues. In DNA, the CDR3 is TGCAGCGTTGTGGCGGACTGGGGAAACATTCAGTACTTC. Residues: CSVVADWGNIQYF.

This clonotype was seen many times. The V call is TRBV5-1, the J call TRBJ1-1; D not certain. V was clipped by 7 bases and J by 0 bases, with 13 bases between them. Germline V lookup: CDR1 SGHRS, CDR2 YFSETQ. The CDR3 is 14 residues long. This CDR3 reads CASRGDAMNTEAFF. DNA for the CDR3: TGCGCCAGCCGAGGAGACGCCATGAACACTGAAGCTTTCTTT.

At least ten counts were recorded for this clonotype. The chain employs TRBV7-9 and TRBJ2-1; perhaps TRBD1 as D (6 bases). The germline V gene has CDR1 SEHNR and CDR2 FQNEAQ (reference sequence). V was shortened by 3 bases and J by 5 bases, with 11 bases between the two germline ends. CDR3 length equals 14 residues. The CDR3 loop is CASSFDRLHNEQFF. CDR3 DNA sequence: TGTGCCAGCAGCTTTGACAGGTTACACAATGAGCAGTTCTTC.

This clonotype was counted ten times or more. V and J are TRBV20-1 and TRBJ1-2; the D gene is possibly TRBD1 (6 bases). The CDR3 extends over 14 amino acids. V was shortened by 7 bases and J by 7 bases, with 22 bases between the two germline ends. The germline CDR1 and CDR2 sequences are DFQATT and SNEGSKA (reference sequence). CDR3 DNA: TGCAGTGAGGTGAATGGGGGCGCGTCTTCTGGCTACACCTTC. As protein: CSEVNGGASSGYTF.

This clonotype was counted at least ten times. This rearrangement joins TRBV9 to TRBJ2-3, with D tentatively TRBD2 (6 bases). V dropped 3 bases and J dropped 4 bases, with 12 bases sitting between them. The CDR3 consists of 14 residues. Looked up from germline, CDR1 is SGDLS and CDR2 is YYNGEE. The CDR3 DNA is TGTGCCAGCAGCGCCGGAGGGGTAGCAGATACGCAGTATTTT. It translates to CASSAGGVADTQYF.

The chain has TRBV20-1 and TRBJ1-1; weak D call: TRBD1 (5 bases). This CDR3 has 12 amino acids. The V and J ends lost 5 bases and 0 bases respectively, with 7 bases between them. The germline V gene encodes CDR1 DFQATT and CDR2 SNEGSKA (reference sequence). Written as DNA, the CDR3 is TGCAGTGCTGAGGGGATGAACACTGAAGCTTTCTTT. Residues: CSAEGMNTEAFF.

This clonotype was counted ten times or more. The rearrangement links TRBV6-6 to TRBJ2-7; 7 bases are a match to TRBD2. CDR1 is MNHNY and CDR2 is SVGAGI in the germline V gene (reference sequence). CDR3 length equals 15 residues. J lost 0 bases, V lost 5 bases, and 7 bases had no gene match. The CDR3 DNA is TGTGCCAGCAGTCCCCTAGCGGTAACCTCCTACGAGCAGTACTTC. Its translation: CASSPLAVTSYEQYF.

This clonotype was picked up many times. The chain has TRBV7-2 and TRBJ2-7; the D call may be TRBD1 or TRBD2 (5 bases each). Germline CDR1 is SGHTA and CDR2 is FQGNSA. Trimming cost V 0 bases and J 1 base, with 10 bases left between them. The CDR3 runs to 15 residues. CDR3 nucleotides: TGTGCCAGCAGCTTAGCACGGGGCAGATCCTACGAGCAGTACTTC. It specifies CASSLARGRSYEQYF. Combining the CDR3 with reference TRBV7-2 and TRBJ2-7 gives the whole variable domain GAGVSQSPSNKVTEKGKDVELRCDPISGHTALYWYRQSLGQGLEFLIYFQGNSAPDKSGLPSDRFSAERTGGSVSTLTIQRTQQEDSAVYLCASSLARGRSYEQYFGPGTRLTVT.

This clonotype came up many times. The chain joins TRBV6-2 or TRBV6-3 to TRBJ2-7; maybe TRBD2 (5 bases). V was shortened by 7 bases and J by 2 bases, with 9 bases between the two germline ends. There are 12 residues in the CDR3. Germline-derived CDR1 and CDR2 are MNHEY and SVGEGT. Here the CDR3 DNA reads TGTGCCAGCATCGGGAATACCTACGAGCAGTACTTC. Translating it yields CASIGNTYEQYF.

This clonotype was seen just once. With only one base between it and a far larger clone, this is likely a read error. The chain has TRBV27 and TRBJ2-5, with 11 bases identical to TRBD2. V lost 6 bases to trimming and J lost 5 bases; unmatched junction nucleotides: 8. Germline V gene lookup returns CDR1 MNHEY and CDR2 SMNVEV (reference sequence). CDR3 size: 15 residues. CDR3: CASRFSLAGAETQYF. Written as DNA, the CDR3 is TGTGCCAGCAGATTTTCACTAGCGGGAGCCGAGACCCAGTACTTC.

In its sample, this clonotype was seen many times. The chain combines TRBV5-1 with TRBJ2-2; the match to TRBD2 covers 13 bases. This CDR3 region has 17 residues. Germline V CDR1 and CDR2: SGHRS, YFSETQ. Trimming cost V 4 bases and J 0 bases; bases outside gene matches: 3. The CDR3 DNA reads as TGCGCCAGCAGCCCGGGACTAGCGGGGTCGAACACCGGGGAGCTGTTTTTT. Translating it yields CASSPGLAGSNTGELFF.

This clonotype has a handful of counts. The chain employs TRBV6-5 and TRBJ2-1, with 8 bases aligning to TRBD2. The CDR3 is 14 residues long. Looked up from germline, CDR1 is MNHEY and CDR2 is SVGAGI. V lost 4 bases, J lost 2 bases, and 1 base stayed unmatched. Here the CDR3 reads CASSSGRAYNEQFF. CDR3 sequence (DNA): TGTGCCAGCAGTTCCGGGAGGGCCTACAATGAGCAGTTCTTC.

This clonotype occurred many times. The V call is TRBV2, the J call TRBJ1-5, with D maybe TRBD1 (6 bases). The CDR3 loop spans 13 amino acids. Germline loops: CDR1 SNHLY, CDR2 FYNNEI. V lost 4 bases, J lost 4 bases, and 8 bases lay in between. The CDR3 sequence: CASSGQANQPQHF. The CDR3, as DNA: TGTGCCAGCAGTGGACAGGCGAATCAGCCCCAGCATTTT.

As for this clonotype: Compared with germline, one end of the junction differs, possibly owing to a read error. V usage is TRBV13 and J usage is TRBJ2-1; TRBD2 matches 9 bases. Germline CDR1 and CDR2: PRHDT and FYEKMQ (reference sequence). The CDR3 totals 14 residues. DNA of the CDR3: TGTGCCGGCAGCTCGACTAGCGGAAGCAATGAGCAGTTCTTC. Translation: CAGSSTSGSNEQFF.

At least ten counts were recorded for this clonotype. The CDR3 DNA follows: TGCAGTGCTAAGAGTTCTGGGGAGACCCAGTACTTC. It yields the protein CSAKSSGETQYF. The V call is TRBV20-1, the J call TRBJ2-5; no definite D call. The CDR3 totals 12 residues. Trimming shortened V by 4 bases and J by 5 bases, and 11 bases separated the two germline ends. Germline lookup yields CDR1 DFQATT and CDR2 SNEGSKA (reference sequence).